This entry concerns a single T cell receptor (beta chain). Only in-frame clones appear in the TCRdb table, and some are missing; sequencing was by immunoSEQ multiplex PCR. Of about 130,000 clones in the sample, nearly 90% are singletons; the top ten hold roughly 9.3%. This entry is derived from a study of cytomegalovirus exposure and HLA in healthy donors. The sequence was collected from a woman aged 18-29 years in good health and CMV-seropositive. The sequenced material came from PBMCs.

The CDR3 nucleotides are TGTGCCAGTAGTAGTCGCGATAGCAATCAGCCCCAGCATTTT. Protein sequence: CASSSRDSNQPQHF. The chain couples TRBV19 to TRBJ1-5; the D is unclear. V was shortened by 4 bases and J by 0 bases, with 7 bases between the two germline ends. This CDR3 spans 14 amino acids. Germline V gene sequence: CDR1 LNHDA, CDR2 SQIVND (reference sequence).